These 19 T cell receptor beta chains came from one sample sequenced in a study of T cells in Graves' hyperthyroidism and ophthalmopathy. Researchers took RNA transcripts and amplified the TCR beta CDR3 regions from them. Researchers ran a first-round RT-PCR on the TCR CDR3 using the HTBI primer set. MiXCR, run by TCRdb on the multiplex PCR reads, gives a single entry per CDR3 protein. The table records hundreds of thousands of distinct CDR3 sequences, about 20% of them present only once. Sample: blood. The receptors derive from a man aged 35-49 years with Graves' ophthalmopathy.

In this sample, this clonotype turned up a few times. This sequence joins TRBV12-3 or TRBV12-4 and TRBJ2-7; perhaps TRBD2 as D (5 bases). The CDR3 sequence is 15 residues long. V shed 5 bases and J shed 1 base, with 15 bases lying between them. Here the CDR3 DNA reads TGTGCCAGCAGTACCACGGGGAGTATTTCCTACGAGCAGTACTTC. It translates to CASSTTGSISYEQYF.

The CDR3 bases are TGTGCCAGCAGTTCCCAGGAAGCGGGATTAAATGAGCAGTTCTTC. Its translation: CASSSQEAGLNEQFF. V is TRBV12-3 or TRBV12-4 and J is TRBJ2-1; TRBD2 matches 7 bases. This CDR3 spans 15 amino acids. V shed 4 bases, J shed 7 bases, and the junction held 10 bases outside the gene matches.

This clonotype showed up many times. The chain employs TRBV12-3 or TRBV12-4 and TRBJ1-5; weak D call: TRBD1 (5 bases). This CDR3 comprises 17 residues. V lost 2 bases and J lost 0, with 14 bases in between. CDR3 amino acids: CASSLRGGPYSNQPQHF. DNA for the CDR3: TGTGCCAGCAGTTTAAGGGGAGGTCCCTATAGCAATCAGCCCCAGCATTTT.

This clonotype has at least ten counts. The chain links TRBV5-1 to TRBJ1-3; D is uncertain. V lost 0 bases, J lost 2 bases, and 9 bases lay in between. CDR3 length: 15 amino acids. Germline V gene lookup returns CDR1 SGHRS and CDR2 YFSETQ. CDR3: CASSLADGPGNTIYF. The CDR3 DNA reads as TGCGCCAGCAGCTTGGCCGATGGACCTGGAAACACCATATATTTT.

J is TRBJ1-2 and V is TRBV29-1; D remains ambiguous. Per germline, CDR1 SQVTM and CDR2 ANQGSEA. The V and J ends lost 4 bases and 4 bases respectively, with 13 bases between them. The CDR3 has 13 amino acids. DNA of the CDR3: TGCAGCGTTGTAGGAGATTATCGCTATGGCTACACCTTC. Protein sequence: CSVVGDYRYGYTF.

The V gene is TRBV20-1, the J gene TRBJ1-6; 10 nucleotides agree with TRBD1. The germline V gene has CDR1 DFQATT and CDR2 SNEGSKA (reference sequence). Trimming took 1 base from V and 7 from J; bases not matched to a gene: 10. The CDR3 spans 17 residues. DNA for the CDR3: TGCAGTGCTAGAGCCGGGACAGGGGAGTCACGGAATTCACCCCTCCACTTT. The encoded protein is CSARAGTGESRNSPLHF.

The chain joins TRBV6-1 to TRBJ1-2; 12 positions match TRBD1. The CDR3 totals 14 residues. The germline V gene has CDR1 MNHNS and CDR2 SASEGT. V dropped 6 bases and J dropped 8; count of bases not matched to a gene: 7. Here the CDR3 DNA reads TGTGCCAGCAGGGGGACAGGGGGCGCGGGGGGCTACACCTTC. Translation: CASRGTGGAGGYTF.

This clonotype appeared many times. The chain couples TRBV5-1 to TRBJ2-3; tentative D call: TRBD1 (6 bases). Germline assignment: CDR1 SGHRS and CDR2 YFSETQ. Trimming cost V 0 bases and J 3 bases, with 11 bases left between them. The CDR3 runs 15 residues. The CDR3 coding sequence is TGCGCCAGCAGCTTGGAGGCAGGGGATACAGATACGCAGTATTTT. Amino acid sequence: CASSLEAGDTDTQYF.

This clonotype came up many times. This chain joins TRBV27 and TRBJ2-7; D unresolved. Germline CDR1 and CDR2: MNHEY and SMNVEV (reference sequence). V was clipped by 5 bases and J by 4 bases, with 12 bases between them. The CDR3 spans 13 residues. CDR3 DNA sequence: TGTGCCAGCAGTAGGGCGGTGGGGTACGAGCAGTACTTC. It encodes CASSRAVGYEQYF.

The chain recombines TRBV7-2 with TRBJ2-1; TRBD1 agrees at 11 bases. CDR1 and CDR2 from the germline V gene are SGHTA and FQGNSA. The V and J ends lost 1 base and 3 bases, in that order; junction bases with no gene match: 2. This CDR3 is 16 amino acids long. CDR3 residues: CASSLVGTGGYNEQFF. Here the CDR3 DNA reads TGTGCCAGCAGCTTAGTCGGGACAGGGGGCTACAATGAGCAGTTCTTC.

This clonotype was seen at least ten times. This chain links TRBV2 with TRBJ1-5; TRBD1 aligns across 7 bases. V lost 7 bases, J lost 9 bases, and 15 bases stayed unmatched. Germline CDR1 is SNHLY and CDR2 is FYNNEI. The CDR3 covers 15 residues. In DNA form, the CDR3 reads TGTGCCAGCAAGACAGGGTCGGAAACCATAAGGCCCCAGCATTTT. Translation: CASKTGSETIRPQHF.

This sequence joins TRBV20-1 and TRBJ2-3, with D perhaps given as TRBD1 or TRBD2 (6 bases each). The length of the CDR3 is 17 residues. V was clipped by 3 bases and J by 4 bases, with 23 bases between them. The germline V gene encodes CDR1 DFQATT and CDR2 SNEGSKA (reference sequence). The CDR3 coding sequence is TGCAGTGCTAGGCGACAGGTTGCGGGACCTTTTGCAGATACGCAGTATTTT. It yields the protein CSARRQVAGPFADTQYF.

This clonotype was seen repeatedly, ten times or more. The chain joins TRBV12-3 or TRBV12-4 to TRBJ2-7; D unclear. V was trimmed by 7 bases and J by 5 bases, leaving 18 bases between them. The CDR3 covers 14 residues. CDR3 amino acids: CASTTSSARDEQYF. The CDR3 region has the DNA TGTGCCAGCACCACATCGTCGGCGCGCGACGAGCAGTACTTC.

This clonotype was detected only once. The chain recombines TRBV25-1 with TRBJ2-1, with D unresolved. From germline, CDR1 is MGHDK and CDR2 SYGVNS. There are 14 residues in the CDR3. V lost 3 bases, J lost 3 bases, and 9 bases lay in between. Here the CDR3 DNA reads TGTGCCAGCAGTGATGGCACCAACTACAATGAGCAGTTCTTC. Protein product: CASSDGTNYNEQFF. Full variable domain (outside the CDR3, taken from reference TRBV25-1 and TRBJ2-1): EADIYQTPRYLVIGTGKKITLECSQTMGHDKMYWYQQDPGMELHLIHYSYGVNSTEKGDLSSESTVSRIRTEHFPLTLESARPSHTSQYLCASSDGTNYNEQFFGPGTRLTVL.

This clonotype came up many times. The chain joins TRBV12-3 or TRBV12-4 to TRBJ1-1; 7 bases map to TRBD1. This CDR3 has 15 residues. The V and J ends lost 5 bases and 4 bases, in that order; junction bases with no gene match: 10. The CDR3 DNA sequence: TGTGCCAGCAGTGACGCGACAGGGAGGACCACTGAAGCTTTCTTT. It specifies CASSDATGRTTEAFF.

CDR3 nucleotide sequence: TGTGCCAGCAGTTATTCACCGGACTTCACAGATACGCAGTATTTT. This gives the protein CASSYSPDFTDTQYF. V and J are TRBV6-5 and TRBJ2-3, with a possible D match to TRBD2 (5 bases). The CDR3 is made up of 15 amino acids. The ends were cut back, 3 bases at V and 2 bases at J, with 12 bases in the middle. CDR1 is MNHEY, CDR2 SVGAGI, per germline.

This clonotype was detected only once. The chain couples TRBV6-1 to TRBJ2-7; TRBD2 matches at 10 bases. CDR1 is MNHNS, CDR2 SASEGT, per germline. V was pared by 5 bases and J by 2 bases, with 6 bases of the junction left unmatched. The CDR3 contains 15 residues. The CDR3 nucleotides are TGTGCCAGCAGTAGGACCGGGACTAGCGCCTACGAGCAGTACTTC. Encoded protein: CASSRTGTSAYEQYF.

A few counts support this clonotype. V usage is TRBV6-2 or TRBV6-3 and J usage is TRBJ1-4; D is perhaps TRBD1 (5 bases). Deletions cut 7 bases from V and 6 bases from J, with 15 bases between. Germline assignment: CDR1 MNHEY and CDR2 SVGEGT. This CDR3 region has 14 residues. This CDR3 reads CASTPGGGYEKLFF. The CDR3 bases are TGTGCCAGCACCCCCGGGGGTGGTTATGAAAAACTGTTTTTT.

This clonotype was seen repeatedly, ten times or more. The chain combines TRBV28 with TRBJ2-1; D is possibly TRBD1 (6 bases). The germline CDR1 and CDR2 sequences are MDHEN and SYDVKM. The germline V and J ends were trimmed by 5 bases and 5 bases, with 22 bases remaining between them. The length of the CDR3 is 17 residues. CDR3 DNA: TGTGCCAGCAGTACTCACTATCTAAGGGGGTCTAACAATGAGCAGTTCTTC. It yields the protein CASSTHYLRGSNNEQFF.